This note documents a single T cell receptor (beta chain) sequence. Its antigen specificity is not known. One base away there is no much larger clone; base qualities are not given. The data were taken from a study of siplizumab effects on memory and regulatory T cells (dated by TCRdb to 2018 to 2020). General notes on the study: The study examined how the anti-CD2 antibody siplizumab affects alloreactive T-cell subsets in allogeneic mixed lymphocyte reactions built from human PBMCs.

The paper's findings and limits, for the study overall: Greater diversity appeared to be present in unstimulated naive T cells than in memory T cells, and a substantial contribution to the alloresponse seemed to be made by naive cells. Whether proliferating Tregs from siplizumab cultures were suppressive was not functionally confirmed. Siplizumab significantly lowered the cumulative frequency of alloreactive sequences that could be traced to unstimulated CD4+ memory T cells. A naive or memory phenotype could not be assigned to roughly 80-95% of proliferating CD4+ or CD8+ clones. Sequences below about 10^-5 frequency were poorly captured, so only a minor fraction of alloreactive clones could be mapped to unstimulated subsets. In reactions with siplizumab, an average of about 69% of mappable alloreactive CD4+ clones were Treg-derived, compared with around 28% in control reactions.

The protocol used for the library was the immunoSEQ multiplex PCR assay. Around 10^5 TCR templates per sample were assayed by the deep sequencing platform. Genomic DNA extracted from sorted T cells was used for TCRbeta CDR3 sequencing. In the authors' own workflow: The R programming language was used for clonal analysis of TCRbeta CDR3 data. Comparing unstimulated samples against CFSE-low samples taken after the reaction was how alloreactive CD4+ and CD8+ clones were defined. By matching sequences to the repertoires of sorted unstimulated Treg and non-Treg cells, each alloreactive CD4+ clone was assigned a regulatory or non-regulatory origin. Not all clones reach the TCRdb copy of this immuneACCESS table, which keeps in-frame sequences only. Checked studies attribute under half of the gap to unresolved V genes and leave the rest unexplained. V, J and clone size are taken as reported in that table, and D and trimming were inferred from the DNA itself. The sample table records around 77,000 clones; about 89% of these occur just once. The leading ten clones occupy roughly 28% of the sample.

Sorted unstimulated T cells and proliferating T cells recovered from mixed lymphocyte reactions were subjected to TCRbeta CDR3 sequencing. Fresh whole blood from around eleven HLA-typed healthy donors served as the source for isolating PBMCs. Including cysteine and phenylalanine, the CDR3 has 15 amino acids. Only the CDR3 DNA is retained, 45 bases long and in frame from the first base. Per the germline V gene, MGHRA is the CDR1 and YSYEKL is the CDR2. Trimming costs V 0 bases and J 4 bases, and their ends lie 10 bases apart. The sequence is built from TRBV4-1 and TRBJ1-3; the D gene remains uncertain. Source material: CD8+ T cells sorted from blood. This TCR came from a human donor in good health. Here is the DNA: TGCGCCAGCAGCCAAGAGGCCCCTGGGGGAAACACCATATATTTT. It translates as CASSQEAPGGNTIYF.